This T cell receptor (beta chain) was retrieved from a study of T cells after yellow fever vaccination. In making TCR cDNA, 5'RACE template switching added a universal primer site and UMIs to it. One entry per CDR3 protein, called by TCRdb with MiXCR from the 5' RACE reads. The sample lists some 320,000 distinct CDR3 sequences; around 11% were seen once. About this clonotype: No antigen is known for it.

Study conclusions and caveats: A limited proportion of clonotypes was detected within both the CD4 and CD8 compartments. Though weaker, the secondary response peaked faster, on day 5 versus 15. Most primary-vaccination clones reappeared after the booster (about 97% CD4, 85% to 90% CD8).

The CDR3 sequence is 17 residues long. V lost 6 bases, J lost 4 bases, and 14 bases stayed unmatched. Germline values: CDR1 MNHNS, CDR2 SASEGT. The TCR sequence derives from a man between 18 and 35 years old who received the YFV17D yellow fever vaccine. Sequences were derived from CD4+ T cells sorted from PBMCs, sampled 45 days after the yellow fever booster vaccination. The genes are TRBV6-1 and TRBJ2-5; 10 bases fit TRBD1. CDR3 in amino acids: CASRLGQGPLAGETQYF. In nucleotides, the CDR3 is TGTGCCAGCAGATTGGGACAGGGGCCTTTAGCCGGAGAGACCCAGTACTTC.